These 28 T cell receptor beta chains were sequenced from one sample in a study of T cell responses to AZD1222 COVID-19 vaccine (dated by TCRdb to the early 2020s). Sample time point, as interpreted from the label and publication: about 28 days (+/-7) after the second vaccine dose. Libraries were made using the immunoSEQ multiplex PCR assay. Entries here come from immuneACCESS through TCRdb and include only in-frame sequences with V and J called. Some clones fail to appear in such tables; in the studies checked, an unresolved V gene covers under half of the shortfall, and the cause of the remainder is unknown. In all, the sample holds tens of thousands of clones, and roughly nine tenths of those were seen once. Around 30% of the sample belongs to the ten largest clones. The input for sequencing was peripheral blood, taken 28 days after the second AZD1222 dose. The receptor set was obtained from an adult who received the AZD1222 COVID-19 vaccine.

This chain uses TRBV28 with TRBJ1-2, with D perhaps matching TRBD1 (6 bases). The CDR3 extends over 12 amino acids. The germline V gene encodes CDR1 MDHEN and CDR2 SYDVKM. V dropped 8 bases and J dropped 8 bases, with 15 bases sitting between them. The CDR3 reads CASRRGAEGYTF. In DNA form, the CDR3 reads TGTGCCAGCCGTCGGGGGGCGGAAGGCTACACCTTC.

The V and J genes are TRBV7-3 and TRBJ1-6; 7 nucleotides line up with TRBD1. CDR3 length equals 15 residues. After removal of 5 bases from V and 5 bases from J, the junction contained 6 bases not matched to a gene. The germline V gene has CDR1 SGHTA and CDR2 FQGTGA. The CDR3 spells CASSASGTDNSPLHF. The CDR3 DNA reads TGTGCCAGCAGCGCCTCCGGGACAGATAATTCACCCCTCCACTTT.

The J gene is TRBJ2-3, the V gene TRBV5-6; no reliable D call. The CDR3 consists of 14 residues. Germline-derived CDR1 and CDR2 are SGHDT and YYEEEE. V lost 0 bases and J lost 6, with 11 bases in between. CDR3 in amino acids: CASSLGYLSDTQYF. In DNA, the CDR3 is TGTGCCAGCAGCTTGGGGTACCTTTCTGATACGCAGTATTTT.

V is TRBV12-3 or TRBV12-4 and J is TRBJ1-2; no clear D gene. V lost 3 bases and J lost 8, with 7 bases in between. This CDR3 comprises 11 residues. The CDR3 here is CASSLDGGYTF. The CDR3 DNA follows: TGTGCCAGCAGTTTGGACGGAGGCTACACCTTC.

This clone occurred once. J is TRBJ1-2 and V is TRBV15, with D tentatively TRBD1 (5 bases). Trimming removed 0 bases at V and 4 bases at J, with 9 bases between. CDR3 length: 14 residues. From germline, CDR1 is LNHNV and CDR2 YYDKDF (reference sequence). Here the CDR3 DNA reads TGTGCCACCAGCAGAGAAAGGACACTCTATGGCTACACCTTC. Its protein is CATSRERTLYGYTF. Drawing the rest from reference TRBV15 and TRBJ1-2, the complete variable domain is DAMVIQNPRYQVTQFGKPVTLSCSQTLNHNVMYWYQQKSSQAPKLLFHYYDKDFNNEADTPDNFQSRRPNTSFCFLDIRSPGLGDTAMYLCATSRERTLYGYTFGSGTRLTVV.

V usage is TRBV6-2 or TRBV6-3 and J usage is TRBJ2-5; 12 positions match TRBD2. Germline trimming cut 6 bases from V and 5 bases from J; bases unmatched to any gene: 7. Germline V gives CDR1 MNHEY, CDR2 SVGEGT. The CDR3 sequence is 15 residues long. CDR3: CASSRTSGMGETQYF. The CDR3 nucleotides read TGTGCCAGCAGCCGGACTAGCGGGATGGGGGAGACCCAGTACTTC.

The genes are TRBV6-5 and TRBJ2-1, with TRBD2 matching 11 bases. The germline V gene encodes CDR1 MNHEY and CDR2 SVGAGI. The CDR3 contains 15 residues. Trimming cost V 5 bases and J 5 bases; bases outside gene matches: 5. CDR3 nucleotide sequence: TGTGCCAGCAGTCCCGCGGGACTAGCGGACAATGAGCAGTTCTTC. It specifies CASSPAGLADNEQFF.

This rearrangement joins TRBV6-2 or TRBV6-3 to TRBJ1-2; D not resolved. Germline assignment: CDR1 MNHEY and CDR2 SVGEGT. The ends were cut back, 2 bases at V and 2 bases at J, with 6 bases in the middle. There are 13 residues in the CDR3. CDR3 protein: CASSYNQNYGYTF. The CDR3 DNA follows: TGTGCCAGCAGTTACAATCAAAACTATGGCTACACCTTC.

This chain connects TRBV14 to TRBJ2-7; D gene unclear. Germline assignment: CDR1 SGHDN and CDR2 FVKESK. V gave up 1 base and J gave up 0 bases, with 4 bases separating them. CDR3 size: 13 residues. The CDR3 loop is CASSQGPSYEQYF. CDR3 nucleotide sequence: TGTGCCAGCAGCCAAGGCCCCTCCTACGAGCAGTACTTC.

The rearrangement links TRBV27 to TRBJ2-2; TRBD2 matches 12 bases. Germline assignment: CDR1 MNHEY and CDR2 SMNVEV (reference sequence). V lost 5 bases, J lost 5 bases, and 15 bases stayed unmatched. The CDR3 has 19 residues. CDR3 sequence: CASSGGRLAGELWTGELFF. In DNA form, the CDR3 reads TGTGCCAGCAGTGGGGGAAGACTAGCGGGAGAACTTTGGACCGGGGAGCTGTTTTTT.

This clone has a single count. The chain employs TRBV11-2 and TRBJ2-7; tentatively, D is TRBD2 (6 bases). Trimming left V 5 bases short and J 7 bases short, with 12 bases between. Germline CDR1 is SGHAT and CDR2 is FQNNGV. This CDR3 has 12 residues. This CDR3 reads CASSPGRGEQYF. CDR3 nucleotide sequence: TGTGCCAGCAGCCCGGGACGGGGGGAGCAGTACTTC.

This rearrangement joins TRBV18 to TRBJ1-2; possibly TRBD1 for D (6 bases). The germline gives CDR1 KGHSH, CDR2 LQKENI. The CDR3 totals 14 residues. V lost 6 bases and J lost 8, with 19 bases in between. The CDR3 is CASSLRGQSEGYTF. DNA of the CDR3: TGTGCCAGCTCCCTCCGAGGACAGTCGGAAGGCTACACCTTC.

The rearrangement joins TRBV7-9 to TRBJ2-7; 16 nucleotides agree with TRBD2. Trimming took 5 bases from V and 4 from J; bases not matched to a gene: 8. The CDR3 consists of 17 residues. CDR1 is SEHNR, CDR2 FQNEAQ, per germline (reference sequence). CDR3 loop: CASSQGLAGGPRYEQYF. Here the CDR3 DNA reads TGTGCCAGCAGCCAGGGACTAGCGGGAGGGCCTAGGTACGAGCAGTACTTC.

The chain is built from TRBV7-9 and TRBJ2-1, with D perhaps matching TRBD1 or TRBD2 (5 bases each). This CDR3 has 12 amino acids. CDR1 is SEHNR, CDR2 FQNEAQ, per germline (reference sequence). V lost 4 bases and J 10 bases, leaving 11 bases between the germline ends. The CDR3 loop is CASSSRDGEQFF. The CDR3 DNA reads as TGTGCCAGCAGCTCCCGGGACGGAGAGCAGTTCTTC.

The rearrangement uses TRBV7-9 and TRBJ1-3; D gene uncertain. With 5 bases removed from V and 0 bases from J, the gap between germline ends came to 11 bases. Germline V gene lookup returns CDR1 SEHNR and CDR2 FQNEAQ (reference sequence). This CDR3 spans 15 amino acids. CDR3 residues: CASSRGLNSGNTIYF. The CDR3 coding sequence is TGTGCCAGCAGCCGAGGTCTCAACTCTGGAAACACCATATATTTT.

The gene calls are TRBV5-1 and TRBJ1-3; 9 nucleotides align to TRBD1. The J segment lost 2 bases and the V segment lost 4 bases, leaving 4 bases of the junction unmatched. The CDR3 is made up of 15 amino acids. The V gene's germline CDR1 is SGHRS and CDR2 YFSETQ. CDR3 DNA sequence: TGCGCCAGCAGCACCGGGACAGGGACTGGAAACACCATATATTTT. Translation: CASSTGTGTGNTIYF.

This sequence joins TRBV4-3 and TRBJ1-5, with D perhaps TRBD1 (6 bases). V lost 0 bases and J lost 2, with 8 bases in between. Germline lookup yields CDR1 LGHNA and CDR2 YSLEER. The length of the CDR3 is 15 residues. Here the CDR3 reads CASSQDRQGNQPQHF. CDR3 DNA: TGCGCCAGCAGCCAAGATAGACAGGGCAATCAGCCCCAGCATTTT.

CDR3 loop: CASITRDSGNTIYF. The CDR3 DNA is TGTGCCAGCATTACCCGGGACAGCGGAAACACCATATATTTT. V gene TRBV28 combines with J gene TRBJ1-3; 7 bases agree with TRBD1. The CDR3 contains 14 residues. Germline V lookup: CDR1 MDHEN, CDR2 SYDVKM. Germline trimming cut 7 bases from V and 4 bases from J; bases unmatched to any gene: 7.

The chain has TRBV5-4 and TRBJ1-1, with D unclear. The V gene's germline CDR1 is SGHNT and CDR2 YYREEE (reference sequence). The CDR3 length is 15 residues. Trimming pared 3 bases from V and 5 bases from J, leaving 17 bases between. In nucleotides, the CDR3 is TGTGCCAGCAGCTCTCCCTTTGGAGATTGGACTGAAGCTTTCTTT. This sequence encodes CASSSPFGDWTEAFF.

The V call is TRBV27, the J call TRBJ1-6; D remains unclear. CDR3 size: 13 residues. Germline V gene sequence: CDR1 MNHEY, CDR2 SMNVEV (reference sequence). With 5 bases removed from V and 9 bases from J, the gap between germline ends came to 11 bases. The CDR3 DNA reads as TGTGCCAGCAGTCCGGACCCGTCTTCACCCCTCCACTTT. Translating gives CASSPDPSSPLHF.

This chain uses TRBV18 with TRBJ1-2; D call uncertain. Trimming pared 2 bases from V and 6 bases from J, leaving 7 bases between. This CDR3 spans 12 amino acids. Germline V gives CDR1 KGHSH, CDR2 LQKENI. CDR3 nucleotides: TGTGCCAGCTCACCAGTGGCAGATGGCTACACCTTC. This translates into CASSPVADGYTF.

This clone has a single count. CDR3 region: CASSLSLSYGYTF. The CDR3 nucleotides are TGTGCCAGCAGCTTGAGTCTTAGCTATGGCTACACCTTC. The chain joins TRBV5-4 to TRBJ1-2; D uncertain. CDR1 and CDR2 (germline): SGHNT, YYREEE (reference sequence). There are 13 residues in the CDR3. V lost 1 base, J lost 4 bases, and 8 bases lay in between.

CDR3 coding DNA: TGTGCCAGCAGCCCCCGAGGGACTAGCGGCGATGAGCAGTTCTTC. Its translation is CASSPRGTSGDEQFF. This sequence joins TRBV7-2 and TRBJ2-1, with TRBD2 matching over 11 bases. The CDR3 has 15 amino acids. J was trimmed by 8 bases and V by 5 bases; bases with no gene match: 8. The germline V gene encodes CDR1 SGHTA and CDR2 FQGNSA.

The chain couples TRBV6-2 or TRBV6-3 to TRBJ2-3; D not resolved. Trimming took off 0 bases at V and 1 base at J, with 8 bases between the two ends. Germline V gives CDR1 MNHEY, CDR2 SVGEGT. The length of the CDR3 is 15 residues. The CDR3 spells CASSYSPFGTDTQYF. The CDR3 DNA reads as TGTGCCAGCAGTTACTCCCCTTTTGGCACAGATACGCAGTATTTT.

The gene calls are TRBV10-3 and TRBJ2-7, with D maybe TRBD1 (6 bases). The CDR3 runs 12 residues. Germline CDR1 and CDR2: ENHRY and SYGVKD. The V and J ends lost 4 bases and 5 bases respectively, with 9 bases between them. The CDR3 sequence: CAISGKGDEQYF. The CDR3 nucleotides are TGTGCCATCAGTGGGAAGGGGGACGAGCAGTACTTC.

This chain joins TRBV5-6 and TRBJ2-7; 11 bases agree with TRBD2. Per germline, CDR1 SGHDT and CDR2 YYEEEE. V lost 4 bases and J lost 0; bases outside the gene matches: 15. The CDR3 sequence is 19 residues long. CDR3 coding DNA: TGTGCCAGCAGCCCTAGCGGGAGGAGGGGGGGGAATCCCTCCTACGAGCAGTACTTC. It is translated as CASSPSGRRGGNPSYEQYF. Together with reference TRBV5-6 and TRBJ2-7, the CDR3 gives the full variable domain: DAGVTQSPTHLIKTRGQQVTLRCSPKSGHDTVSWYQQALGQGPQFIFQYYEEEERQRGNFPDRFSGHQFPNYSSELNVNALLLGDSALYLCASSPSGRRGGNPSYEQYFGPGTRLTVT.

The chain couples TRBV29-1 to TRBJ2-3; tentatively, D is TRBD2 (6 bases). Germline CDR1 is SQVTM and CDR2 is ANQGSEA. This CDR3 has 14 residues. Trimming pared 8 bases from V and 0 bases from J, leaving 15 bases between. CDR3 region: CSISSGASTDTQYF. Written as DNA, the CDR3 is TGCAGCATTAGTAGCGGTGCTAGCACAGATACGCAGTATTTT.

The chain has TRBV5-6 and TRBJ2-1; 7 nucleotides match TRBD2. The germline V gene encodes CDR1 SGHDT and CDR2 YYEEEE. The CDR3 sequence is 15 residues long. Trimming at V came to 4 bases and at J to 0 bases, leaving 4 bases not matched to a gene. The CDR3: CASSLGGSSYNEQFF. For the CDR3, the DNA is TGTGCCAGCAGCCTGGGGGGGAGCTCCTACAATGAGCAGTTCTTC.